This TCR beta chain was sequenced in a study of blood T cell repertoires in COVID-19. Study details: Donors in the United States, Italy and Spain gave samples during acute or convalescent COVID-19. From T cells, B-cell-depleted T cells, or PBMCs came the material, which was cDNA or gDNA.

Per germline, CDR1 MDHEN and CDR2 SYDVKM. The junction had 7 bases not matched to a gene; V was cut back by 3 bases and J by 2 bases. This CDR3 has 16 residues. Authors' analysis steps: Scientists estimated how many nucleated cells there were by amplifying reference gene primers. Method: immunoSEQ multiplex PCR; TCRdb's copy keeps in-frame clones and lacks some. The DNA gave D and trimming, while V, J and clone size come from that table. The top ten hold roughly 5.1% of the sample, which has around 180,000 clones, about 84% seen once. The sequence was obtained from a woman in her 30s with acute or convalescent COVID-19. The sample was peripheral blood. The chain combines TRBV28 with TRBJ1-5; TRBD1 matches 7 bases. The CDR3 region is CASSLPAGGRNQPQHF. The CDR3, as DNA: TGTGCCAGCAGTTTGCCGGCAGGGGGGCGCAATCAGCCCCAGCATTTT. The complete variable domain, with remaining parts taken from reference TRBV28 and TRBJ1-5, reads DVKVTQSSRYLVKRTGEKVFLECVQDMDHENMFWYRQDPGLGLRLIYFSYDVKMKEKGDIPEGYSVSREKKERFSLILESASTNQTSMYLCASSLPAGGRNQPQHFGDGTRLSIL.